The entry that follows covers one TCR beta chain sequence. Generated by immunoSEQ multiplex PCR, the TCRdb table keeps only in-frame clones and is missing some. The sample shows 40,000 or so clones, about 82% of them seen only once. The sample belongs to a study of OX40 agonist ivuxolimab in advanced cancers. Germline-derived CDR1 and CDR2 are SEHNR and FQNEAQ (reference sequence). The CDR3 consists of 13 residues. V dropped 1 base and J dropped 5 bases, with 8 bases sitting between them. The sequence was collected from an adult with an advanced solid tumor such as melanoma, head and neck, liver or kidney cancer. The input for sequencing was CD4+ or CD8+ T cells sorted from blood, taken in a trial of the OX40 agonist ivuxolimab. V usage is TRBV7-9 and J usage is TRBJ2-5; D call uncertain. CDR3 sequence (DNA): TGTGCCAGCAGCTTAGTTGGTCGGGAGACCCAGTACTTC. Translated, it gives CASSLVGRETQYF.